These T cell receptor beta chains were read from a single sample in a study of blood T cell repertoires in COVID-19. Only in-frame clones appear in the TCRdb table, and some are missing; sequencing was by immunoSEQ multiplex PCR. The sample lists fewer than 400,000 clones; roughly 88% were seen once. Sequencing was performed on PBMCs or T cells enriched from blood (not recorded which). Every receptor here comes from a man aged 25-45 years who had recovered from COVID-19. The CDR3 runs from the conserved cysteine through the conserved F or W. The D gene is left open where the match is weak. The size entry is marked missing in some rows and otherwise reads once, few, many or a size class.

D	J	size	V	DNA	CDR3
TRBD2	TRBJ2-1	NA	TRBV5-5	TGTGCCAGCAGCTTTCAAGGGACTAGCGGGGGGGCACTCTACAATGAGCAGTTCTTC	CASSFQGTSGGALYNEQFF
TRBD2	TRBJ2-3	NA	TRBV5-1	TGCGCCAGCAGCTCTTGGACTAGCGGGGGAAGTAGCACAGATACGCAGTATTTT	CASSSWTSGGSSTDTQYF
NA	TRBJ1-3	NA	TRBV7-9	TGTGCCAGCAGCTTTCGGCCAGCGAGCTCTGGAAACACCATATATTTT	CASSFRPASSGNTIYF
TRBD2	TRBJ2-7	NA	TRBV25-1	TGTGCCAGCAGTGATGCTAGCGGGGGGCACGAGCAGTACTTC	CASSDASGGHEQYF
TRBD1	TRBJ1-5	once	TRBV28	TGTGCCAGCAGTTTACCCTCAGGGGGGCGGCAGCCCCAGCATTTT	CASSLPSGGRQPQHF
NA	TRBJ2-2	NA	TRBV5-1	TGCGCCAGCAGCTTCGGGGAGGCCGGGGAGCTGTTTTTT	CASSFGEAGELFF
TRBD1	TRBJ2-7	NA	TRBV19	TGTGCCAGTAGTATACAGGGGGCTAACTACGAGCAGTACTTC	CASSIQGANYEQYF
TRBD2	TRBJ2-5	NA	TRBV9	TGTGCCAGCAGCGTAGGTCTAGCGGGGTACCTCATCCAAGAGACCCAGTACTTC	CASSVGLAGYLIQETQYF
TRBD1	TRBJ2-7	NA	TRBV5-6	TGTGCCAGCAGCTACTTGGACAGGGGAGAGCAGTACTTC	CASSYLDRGEQYF
TRBD1	TRBJ2-7	NA	TRBV18	TGTGCCAGCTCACCACGGGGGGGGACAGGGGATCCCTACGAGCAGTACTTC	CASSPRGGTGDPYEQYF
NA	TRBJ1-5	few	TRBV7-2	TGTGCCAGCAGCGTAAGGCAGGGCGAGCCCCAGCATTTT	CASSVRQGEPQHF
TRBD1	TRBJ2-5	NA	TRBV6-1	TGTGCCAGCAGTGAAGGGCAGGGGGTAGGTCAAGAGACCCAGTACTTC	CASSEGQGVGQETQYF
NA	TRBJ1-2	NA	TRBV3-1/TRBV3-2	TGTGCCAGCGGCCAAGAACTACCGGGACAACACTATGGCTACACCTTC	CASGQELPGQHYGYTF
TRBD1	TRBJ1-1	NA	TRBV30	TGTGCCTGGAGTCGGACAGGCAGGGCTTTCTTT	CAWSRTGRAFF
TRBD1	TRBJ2-7	once	TRBV7-8	TGTGCCAGCAGCTTAAGGGACAGGGGCAACGAGCAGTACTTC	CASSLRDRGNEQYF
NA	TRBJ1-5	NA	TRBV30	TGTGCCTGGAGTGTAACGGGCAGGGTAAGCAATCAGCCCCAGCATTTT	CAWSVTGRVSNQPQHF
TRBD2	TRBJ2-5	NA	TRBV9	TGTGCCAGCAGCGTTAGCGGGGCAGGCCAAGAGACCCAGTACTTC	CASSVSGAGQETQYF
NA	TRBJ1-5	NA	TRBV6-2/TRBV6-3	TGTGCCAGCAGTCATACCCCCGGGGTCAATCAGCCCCAGCATTTT	CASSHTPGVNQPQHF
NA	TRBJ1-3	NA	TRBV19	TGTGCCAGCGGCGTGCGGGGGCCCAGTGGAAACACCATATATTTT	CASGVRGPSGNTIYF
NA	TRBJ1-6	NA	TRBV5-6	TGTGCCAGCAGCTTGACAGGGAGCTCCTATAATTCACCCCTCCACTTT	CASSLTGSSYNSPLHF
TRBD2	TRBJ2-5	NA	TRBV20-1	TGCAGTGCTAGTCCCCTAGCGGGGGGCCAAGAGACCCAGTACTTC	CSASPLAGGQETQYF
NA	TRBJ1-5	NA	TRBV2	TGTGCCAGCAGTGTGGGTCAGGGCTATCAGCCCCAGCATTTT	CASSVGQGYQPQHF
NA	TRBJ2-6	once	TRBV24-1	TGTGCCACCTTGGGGGCCGGGGCCAACGTCCTGACTTTC	CATLGAGANVLTF
TRBD1	TRBJ2-5	NA	TRBV18	TGTGCCAGCTCGCCGGGACAGCAAGAGACCCAGTACTTC	CASSPGQQETQYF
TRBD1	TRBJ2-7	few	TRBV6-5	TGTGCCAGCAGGCAACAGGGGGCCTACGAGCAGTACTTC	CASRQQGAYEQYF